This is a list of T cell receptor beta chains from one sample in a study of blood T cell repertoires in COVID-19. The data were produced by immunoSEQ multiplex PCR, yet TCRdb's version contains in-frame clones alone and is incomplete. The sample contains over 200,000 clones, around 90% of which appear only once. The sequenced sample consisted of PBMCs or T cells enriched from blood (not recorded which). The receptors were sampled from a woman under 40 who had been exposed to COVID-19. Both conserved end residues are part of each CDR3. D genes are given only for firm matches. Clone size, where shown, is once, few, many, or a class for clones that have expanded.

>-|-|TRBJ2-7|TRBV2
CASRDWSYEQYF
TGTGCCAGCCGGGACTGGTCCTACGAGCAGTACTTC
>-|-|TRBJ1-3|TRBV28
CASSYDSTGNTIYF
TGTGCCAGCAGCTATGACAGTACCGGAAACACCATATATTTT
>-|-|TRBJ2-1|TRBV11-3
CASSLGGGAGEKDNEQFF
TGTGCCAGCAGCTTAGGAGGTGGGGCAGGGGAGAAGGACAATGAGCAGTTCTTC
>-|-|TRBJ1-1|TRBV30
CAWHGNTEAFF
TGTGCCTGGCACGGTAACACTGAAGCTTTCTTT
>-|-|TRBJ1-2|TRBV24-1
CATSDLGVQGNGYTF
TGTGCCACCAGTGATTTGGGGGTTCAGGGGAATGGCTACACCTTC
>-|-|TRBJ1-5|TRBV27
CASSLEAFNQPQHF
TGTGCCAGCAGTTTAGAAGCTTTCAATCAGCCCCAGCATTTT
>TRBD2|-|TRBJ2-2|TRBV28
CASGYLAGTGELFF
TGTGCCAGCGGTTACCTAGCGGGCACCGGGGAGCTGTTTTTT
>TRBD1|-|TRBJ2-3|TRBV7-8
CASSLGGGQGTYSTDTQYF
TGTGCCAGCAGCTTAGGGGGGGGACAGGGGACCTATAGCACAGATACGCAGTATTTT
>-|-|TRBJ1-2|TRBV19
CASSIGRGYYGYTF
TGTGCCAGTAGTATCGGCAGGGGATACTATGGCTACACCTTC
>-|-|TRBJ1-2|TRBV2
CASSPDRTSNYGYTF
TGTGCCAGCAGCCCTGACAGGACCTCTAACTATGGCTACACCTTC
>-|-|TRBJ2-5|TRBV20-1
CSASEGAAKETQYF
TGCAGTGCTAGTGAGGGAGCCGCAAAAGAGACCCAGTACTTC
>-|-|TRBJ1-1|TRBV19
CASTERQWNTEAFF
TGTGCCAGTACCGAGCGGCAGTGGAACACTGAAGCTTTCTTT
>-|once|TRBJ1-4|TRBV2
CASRRTRATNEKLFF
TGTGCCAGCCGCCGGACGAGGGCAACTAATGAAAAACTGTTTTTT
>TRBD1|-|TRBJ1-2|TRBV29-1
CSVPGGARYGYTF
TGCAGCGTTCCAGGGGGCGCGCGCTATGGCTACACCTTC
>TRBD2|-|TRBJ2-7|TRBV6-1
CASSEEGTSAYEQYF
TGTGCCAGCAGTGAAGAAGGGACTAGCGCCTACGAGCAGTACTTC
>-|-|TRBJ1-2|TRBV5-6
CASSPLTGDYGYTF
TGTGCCAGCAGCCCCCTGACAGGCGACTATGGCTACACCTTC
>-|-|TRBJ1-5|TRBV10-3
CAISEGGAANQPQHF
TGTGCCATCAGTGAGGGGGGGGCGGCCAATCAGCCCCAGCATTTT
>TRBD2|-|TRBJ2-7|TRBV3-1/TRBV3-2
CASSQKGLRDYRYEQYF
TGTGCCAGCAGCCAAAAAGGCCTCCGGGACTACCGCTACGAGCAGTACTTC
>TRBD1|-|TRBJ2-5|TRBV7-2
CASRRGQKETQYF
TGTGCCAGCAGACGGGGACAGAAAGAGACCCAGTACTTC
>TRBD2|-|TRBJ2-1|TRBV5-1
CASSLLAGVPDNEQFF
TGCGCCAGCAGCCTCTTAGCGGGAGTGCCCGACAATGAGCAGTTCTTC
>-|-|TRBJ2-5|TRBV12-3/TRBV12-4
CASSLGETQYF
TGTGCCAGCAGTTTGGGCGAGACCCAGTACTTC
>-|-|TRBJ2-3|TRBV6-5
CASNSGQGGSTQYF
TGTGCCAGCAACTCTGGACAGGGAGGGAGTACGCAGTATTTT
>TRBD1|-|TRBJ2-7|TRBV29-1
CSVVPATGAFSYEQYF
TGCAGCGTTGTCCCCGCAACAGGGGCCTTCTCCTACGAGCAGTACTTC
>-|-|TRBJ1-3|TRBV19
CASSPKLVTAGNTIYF
TGTGCCAGTAGCCCCAAACTGGTCACGGCTGGAAACACCATATATTTT
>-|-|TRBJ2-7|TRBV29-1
CSVEGPAGSSYEQYF
TGCAGCGTTGAAGGGCCCGCAGGGTCCTCCTACGAGCAGTACTTC
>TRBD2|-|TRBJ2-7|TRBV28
CASSLYPVAGPVYEQYF
TGTGCCAGCAGTTTATATCCCGTAGCGGGCCCCGTCTACGAGCAGTACTTC
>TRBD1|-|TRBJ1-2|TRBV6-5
CASSRTGGNYGYTF
TGTGCCAGCAGCCGGACAGGGGGCAACTATGGCTACACCTTC
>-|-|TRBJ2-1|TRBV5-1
CASSLDAGLSSNEQFF
TGCGCCAGCAGCTTGGATGCAGGACTATCGTCCAATGAGCAGTTCTTC
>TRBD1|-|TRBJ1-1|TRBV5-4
CASSGHGTVNTEAFF
TGTGCCAGCAGCGGGCACGGGACAGTTAACACTGAAGCTTTCTTT
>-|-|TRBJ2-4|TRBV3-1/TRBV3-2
CASSPSRRDPGGDRTKNIQYF
TGTGCCAGCAGCCCTTCCCGAAGGGACCCAGGCGGGGATCGGACCAAAAACATTCAGTACTTC
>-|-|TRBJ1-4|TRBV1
CTSSRNRATNEKLFF
TGCACCAGCAGCCGGAACAGGGCAACTAATGAAAAACTGTTTTTT
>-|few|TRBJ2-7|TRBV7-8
CASSLLQGAEQYF
TGTGCCAGCAGCCTGCTACAGGGAGCCGAGCAGTACTTC
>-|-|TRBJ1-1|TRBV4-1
CASSQDYRRLTKNTEAFF
TGCGCCAGCAGCCAAGATTACCGCAGGCTTACCAAGAACACTGAAGCTTTCTTT
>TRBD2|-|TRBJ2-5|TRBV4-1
CASSQLSGAETQYF
TGCGCCAGCAGCCAACTGAGCGGGGCGGAGACCCAGTACTTC
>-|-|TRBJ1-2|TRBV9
CASSATGYYGYTF
TGTGCCAGCAGCGCCACAGGATACTATGGCTACACCTTC
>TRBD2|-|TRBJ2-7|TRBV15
CATSSSGTTYEQYF
TGTGCCACCAGCAGTAGCGGGACTACCTACGAGCAGTACTTC
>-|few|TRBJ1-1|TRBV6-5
CASSSGTSNTEAFF
TGTGCCAGCAGTTCCGGGACTTCGAACACTGAAGCTTTCTTT
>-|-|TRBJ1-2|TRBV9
CASSPAGGANYGYTF
TGTGCCAGCAGCCCAGCCGGAGGAGCTAACTATGGCTACACCTTC
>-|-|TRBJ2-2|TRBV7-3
CASSLMGGGTGELFF
TGTGCCAGCAGCTTAATGGGAGGGGGAACCGGGGAGCTGTTTTTT
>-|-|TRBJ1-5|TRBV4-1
CASSQRARLMVNQPQHF
TGCGCCAGCAGCCAAAGAGCCCGGTTGATGGTCAATCAGCCCCAGCATTTT
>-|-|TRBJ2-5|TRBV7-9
CASSFLTSQETQYF
TGTGCCAGCAGCTTCCTGACAAGCCAAGAGACCCAGTACTTC
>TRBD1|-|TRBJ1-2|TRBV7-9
CASSVTGGLSYGYTF
TGTGCCAGCAGCGTGACAGGGGGCCTTAGCTATGGCTACACCTTC
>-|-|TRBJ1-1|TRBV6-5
CASNPWRPTGTEAFF
TGTGCCAGCAACCCCTGGAGGCCGACGGGGACTGAAGCTTTCTTT
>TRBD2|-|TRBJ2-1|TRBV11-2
CASSLAPSGRAKNEQFF
TGTGCCAGCAGCTTAGCCCCAAGCGGGAGGGCCAAGAATGAGCAGTTCTTC
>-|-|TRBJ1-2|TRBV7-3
CASSPTGGSYGYTF
TGTGCCAGCAGTCCCACGGGGGGCTCCTATGGCTACACCTTC
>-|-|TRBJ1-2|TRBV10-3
CAISEYQARGYTF
TGTGCCATCAGTGAGTACCAGGCACGTGGCTACACCTTC
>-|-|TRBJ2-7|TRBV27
CASSLTTGPYYEQYF
TGTGCCAGCAGTCTTACGACAGGCCCCTACTACGAGCAGTACTTC
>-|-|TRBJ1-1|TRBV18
CASSPPIDGERNTEAFF
TGTGCCAGCTCACCACCGATCGACGGGGAACGGAACACTGAAGCTTTCTTT
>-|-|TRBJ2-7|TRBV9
CASSVTEALPPYEQYF
TGTGCCAGCAGCGTAACTGAGGCGCTTCCCCCCTACGAGCAGTACTTC
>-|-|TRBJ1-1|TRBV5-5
CASSLRYGQGNTEAFF
TGTGCCAGCAGCTTGAGGTATGGGCAGGGGAACACTGAAGCTTTCTTT
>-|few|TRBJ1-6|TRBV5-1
CASSLVSGSDSPLHF
TGCGCCAGCAGCTTGGTATCCGGGTCCGATTCACCCCTCCACTTT
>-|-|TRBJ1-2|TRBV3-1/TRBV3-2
CASSQDPGGSNYGYTF
TGTGCCAGCAGCCAAGATCCGGGGGGAAGTAACTATGGCTACACCTTC
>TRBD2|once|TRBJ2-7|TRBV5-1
CASSASGASTYEQYF
TGCGCCAGCAGTGCTAGCGGAGCGTCTACCTACGAGCAGTACTTC
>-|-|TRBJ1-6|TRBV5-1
CASSLYQGNNSPLHF
TGCGCCAGCAGCTTATATCAGGGAAATAATTCACCCCTCCACTTT
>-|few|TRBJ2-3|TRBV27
CASSPTLDSTDTQYF
TGTGCCAGCAGCCCGACACTAGACTCCACAGATACGCAGTATTTT
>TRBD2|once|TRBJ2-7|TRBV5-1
CASSSRTSGIEQYF
TGCGCCAGCAGCTCCCGGACTAGCGGGATCGAGCAGTACTTC
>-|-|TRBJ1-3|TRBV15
CATSRENSRSGNTIYF
TGTGCCACCAGCAGAGAAAACAGTAGGTCTGGAAACACCATATATTTT
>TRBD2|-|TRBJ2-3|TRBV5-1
CASSFLAGPTDTQYF
TGCGCCAGCAGCTTTCTAGCGGGACCCACAGATACGCAGTATTTT
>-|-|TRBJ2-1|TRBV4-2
CASSQALATSSYNEQFF
TGTGCCAGCAGCCAAGCTCTAGCTACTAGCTCCTACAATGAGCAGTTCTTC